This TCR beta chain was documented in a study of blood T cells in healthy people across ages. Next came a second PCR, run for about 7 to 12 cycles, which used a sample-barcoded 5' primer along with a J-beta primer mix. Each CDR3 protein is one row after TCRdb ran MiXCR on the 5' RACE reads. This table has 550,000 to 600,000 distinct CDR3 sequences, around 50% appearing once. The CDR3 consists of 13 residues. The germline CDR1 and CDR2 sequences are SQVTM and ANQGSEA. General study results and limits: Both higher diversity and more naive CD4+ cells marked long-lived donors when set against aged donors. Older individuals had lower TCR beta diversity per million T cells (the decline was roughly linear).

Comment on this clonotype: Its antigen remains unknown. Mismatch with germline at one junction end may stem from a read error.

The individuals who served as donors were healthy Caucasians living in Russia, aged about 6 to 95. The chain combines TRBV29-1 with TRBJ2-3, with a tentative D call TRBD1 (6 bases). This TCR was recovered from a man older than 75 in good health. Specimen: blood. The CDR3 here is CSVSGVPTGTQYF. CDR3 in DNA: TGCAGCGTTTCAGGGGTCCCCACAGGTACGCAGTATTTT.